A selection of T cell receptor beta chains follows, all from one sample in a study of T-cell memory formation after mild COVID-19. TCRdb called the 5' RACE reads again in MiXCR, with one record for every CDR3 protein. The sample includes 200,000 to 250,000 distinct CDR3 sequences, roughly 10% of them seen just once. Source material: PBMCs or a T cell subset sorted from them (not recorded which). The receptor source for this set is a man aged 18 to 35 who had mild COVID-19 (a few samples of this study predate the infection). Cell type and time point are not known. The CDR3 runs from the conserved cysteine through the conserved F or W. The order of the fields is V gene, D gene, J gene, clone size, CDR3 DNA, CDR3 protein. A D gene is named only where the DNA matches it firmly. Clone size, where shown, is once, few, many, or a class for clones that have expanded.

TRBV5-4	TRBD1	TRBJ2-3	few	TGTGCCAGCAGCCGGTCGACAGGGCCCACAGATACGCAGTATTTT	CASSRSTGPTDTQYF
TRBV10-2	TRBD1	TRBJ2-7	once	TGCGCCAGCTTACAGGGGTACGAGCAGTACTTC	CASLQGYEQYF
TRBV3-1	NA	TRBJ2-7	NA	TGTGCCAGCAGCCTCGGAGGGGCGGTGGGACAGTACTTC	CASSLGGAVGQYF
TRBV20-1	NA	TRBJ1-2	few	TGCAGTGCGAGAGGGGTTGAGTGGGTACGGGGCTATGGCTACACCTTC	CSARGVEWVRGYGYTF
TRBV9	NA	TRBJ1-3	NA	TGTGCCAGCTGGGACTTGAGGGGCGGAAACACCATATATTTT	CASWDLRGGNTIYF
TRBV18	NA	TRBJ1-1	few	TGTGCCAGCTCACTTTATACCCTTTCAGAGGGGCCTGAAGCTTTCTTT	CASSLYTLSEGPEAFF
TRBV5-1	TRBD1	TRBJ2-7	NA	TGCGCCAGCAGCTTGCCCGGGACAGCCCCATCCTACGAGCAGTACTTC	CASSLPGTAPSYEQYF
TRBV14	NA	TRBJ2-5	NA	TGTGCCAGCAGCCTCCGAACTGGAGGGGAGACCCAGTACTTC	CASSLRTGGETQYF
TRBV5-1	TRBD2	TRBJ2-3	NA	TGCGCCAGCAGCCAAGCCTCCGGAGCGGGGGGCACAGATACGCAGTATTTT	CASSQASGAGGTDTQYF
TRBV28	NA	TRBJ1-6	NA	TGTGCCAGCAGTTTCTATGGGAACCTCCACTTT	CASSFYGNLHF
TRBV6-5	TRBD1	TRBJ2-3	NA	TGTGCCAGCAGTTTCGACAGGGGGCGGGCAGATACGCAGTATTTT	CASSFDRGRADTQYF
TRBV7-2	NA	TRBJ2-1	NA	TGTGCCAGCAGCCCGGGCCTTCGGTACAATGAGCAGTTCTTC	CASSPGLRYNEQFF
TRBV5-1	NA	TRBJ1-4	many	TGCGCCAGCAGCTTCTTTCCCGGTGAGGATGAAAAACTGTTTTTT	CASSFFPGEDEKLFF
TRBV11-2	NA	TRBJ1-1	NA	TGTGCCAGCAGCTTAGGGGCCCTCATGAACACTGAAGCTTTCTTT	CASSLGALMNTEAFF
TRBV2	NA	TRBJ1-2	few	TGTGCCAGCAGTGAGGGTCGTCAGAACTATGGCTACACCTTC	CASSEGRQNYGYTF
TRBV4-2	NA	TRBJ1-6	many	TGTGCCAGCAGCCAAGAGAAGGGACGGACCGTCCACTTT	CASSQEKGRTVHF
TRBV7-6	TRBD1	TRBJ1-1	NA	TGTGCCAGCAGCCTTGATAACAGGGGAGCAGCTTTCTTT	CASSLDNRGAAFF
TRBV13	TRBD1	TRBJ1-6	few	TGTGCCAGCAGCGTACGCCGGACAGGGGGGAATTCACCCCTCCACTTT	CASSVRRTGGNSPLHF
TRBV10-3	TRBD1	TRBJ1-6	NA	TGTGCCATCTCCCCGGGACAGGGAAATTCACCCCTCCACTTT	CAISPGQGNSPLHF
TRBV20-1	TRBD1	TRBJ1-6	few	TGCAGTGCTAGGTACTCCACGGGACAGATGTATAATTCACCCCTCCACTTT	CSARYSTGQMYNSPLHF
TRBV30	NA	TRBJ2-3	many	TGTGCCTGGAACAGGGCGGATACGCAGTATTTT	CAWNRADTQYF
TRBV6-1	NA	TRBJ1-5	NA	TGTGCCATCACGGGGGGGAGTCCCCATCAGCCCCAGCATTTT	CAITGGSPHQPQHF
TRBV20-1	TRBD1	TRBJ1-2	few	TGCAGTGCTAGCAGGGGGCTCTATGGCTACACCTTC	CSASRGLYGYTF
TRBV9	NA	TRBJ2-3	NA	TGTGCCAGCAGCGTAGGGTGGTCAGATACGCAGTATTTT	CASSVGWSDTQYF
TRBV20-1	NA	TRBJ1-1	NA	TGCAGCGTGGACAGTGAAGCTTTCTTT	CSVDSEAFF
TRBV2	NA	TRBJ2-3	NA	TGTGCCAGCCGACTAGGGGGGTATACGCAGTATTTT	CASRLGGYTQYF
TRBV5-1	TRBD1	TRBJ2-5	many	TGCGCCAGCGGTCGGACAGGAGACCAAGAGACCCAGTACTTC	CASGRTGDQETQYF
TRBV4-3	NA	TRBJ2-2	many	TGCGCCAGCAGCCACCTAGGGGCGAGCACCGGGGAGCTGTTTTTT	CASSHLGASTGELFF
TRBV15	NA	TRBJ2-5	many	TGTGCCACCCGGCCACTAGCAGGGTACCAAGAGACCCAGTACTTC	CATRPLAGYQETQYF
TRBV5-1	TRBD1	TRBJ2-2	few	TGCGCCAGCAGCTTGGCGGGACAGGGAAACGGGGAGCTGTTTTTT	CASSLAGQGNGELFF
TRBV5-6	NA	TRBJ1-6	once	TGTGCCAGCAGTTCCGAGGGGGGGTATAATTCACCCCTCCACTTT	CASSSEGGYNSPLHF
TRBV20-1	NA	TRBJ1-6	many	TGCAGTGCTCCGCCCGCGGCGGGGAATTCACCCCTCCACTTT	CSAPPAAGNSPLHF
TRBV12-5	TRBD1	TRBJ2-3	few	TGTGCTAGTGGTTTGGTAGGGACAGGGTATAGCACAGATACGCAGTATTTT	CASGLVGTGYSTDTQYF
TRBV19	TRBD1	TRBJ2-1	NA	TGTGCCAGTAGTCGACAGGGGGCGAATGAGAGGTTCTTC	CASSRQGANERFF
TRBV4-1	TRBD2	TRBJ2-3	many	TGCGCCAGCAGCCAACTAGCGGGGAGCACAGATACGCAGTATTTT	CASSQLAGSTDTQYF
TRBV29-1	TRBD1	TRBJ2-7	NA	TGCAGCGCCGAGGGGGCGGCGAACTACGAGCAGTACTTC	CSAEGAANYEQYF
TRBV4-1	NA	TRBJ1-4	few	TGCGCCAGCAGCTTCACTTTGACACGGGAAAAACTGTTTTTT	CASSFTLTREKLFF
TRBV29-1	NA	TRBJ1-2	NA	TGCAGCGTTGAAGAACCCGTTTCTTATGGCTACACCTTC	CSVEEPVSYGYTF
TRBV20-1	NA	TRBJ1-5	NA	TGCAGTGCTAGAGAGCACAGGTCGTATCAGCCCCAGCATTTT	CSAREHRSYQPQHF
TRBV6-5	NA	TRBJ1-1	few	TGTGCCAGCAGGTTAGAGGGGAACACTGAAGCTTTCTTT	CASRLEGNTEAFF
TRBV6-2/TRBV6-3	NA	TRBJ1-1	NA	TGTGCCAGCGGCCTCCTTGGGGGCAACACTGAAGCTTTCTTT	CASGLLGGNTEAFF
TRBV20-1	NA	TRBJ1-6	few	TGCAGTGCTAGGGCCGGGAATTCACCCCTCCACTTT	CSARAGNSPLHF
TRBV6-5	TRBD1	TRBJ1-2	many	TGTGCCAGCACCGGACAGGGAGGTGGCTACACCTTC	CASTGQGGGYTF
TRBV9	TRBD1	TRBJ2-3	NA	TGTGCCAGCAGCGTAGGGGGTGGACAGGGCGGAACGCAGTATTTT	CASSVGGGQGGTQYF
TRBV12-3/TRBV12-4	TRBD1	TRBJ2-1	NA	TGTGCCAGCAGTGCTACAGGGGAAGAGCAGTTCTTC	CASSATGEEQFF
TRBV24-1	TRBD1	TRBJ2-1	few	TGTGCCACCAGTGACCCCCGACAGGGCTACAATGAGCAGTTCTTC	CATSDPRQGYNEQFF
TRBV30	TRBD1	TRBJ1-5	NA	TGTGCCTGGAATACCCAGGGGGCTGGACAGCCCCAGCATTTT	CAWNTQGAGQPQHF
TRBV20-1	NA	TRBJ1-4	few	TGCAGTGCTAGAGAAGGCAGGGGAGATGAAAAACTGTTTTTT	CSAREGRGDEKLFF
TRBV7-2	TRBD2	TRBJ2-3	few	TGTGCCAGCAGCCAACGACTAGCTATCGCAGATACGCAGTATTTT	CASSQRLAIADTQYF
TRBV5-1	NA	TRBJ1-4	NA	TGCGCCAGCAGCCGCACGGGCAGGGCAACTAATGAAAAACTGTTTTTT	CASSRTGRATNEKLFF
TRBV7-2	TRBD1	TRBJ2-1	few	TGTGCCAGCAGCGTACAGGGGAATGAGCAGTTCTTC	CASSVQGNEQFF
TRBV6-2/TRBV6-3	NA	TRBJ2-3	NA	TGTGCCAGCAGACGACGGGGGTACACAGATACGCAGTATTTT	CASRRRGYTDTQYF
TRBV3-1	NA	TRBJ1-2	few	TGTGCCAGCAGCCAAGAGTTGCAGGCCATCTATGGCTACACCTTC	CASSQELQAIYGYTF
TRBV6-5	TRBD2	TRBJ2-5	NA	TGTGCCAGCAGCTCCGGGATGCGGGGGGACCAAGAGACCCAGTACTTC	CASSSGMRGDQETQYF
TRBV7-9	TRBD2	TRBJ2-7	many	TGTGCCAGCAGCCCCCCCTCTAGCGGGGGGCGAACCTACGAGCAGTACTTC	CASSPPSSGGRTYEQYF